The TCR beta chain under discussion was sequenced for a study of molecular identifiers for immune sequencing clone quantification. General study points: Sharing of a barcode by identical TCR molecules could cause highly expanded clone sizes to be underestimated. Whereas clones above 20 RNA copies held under 1% of naive-cell molecules, they held over 97% of effector molecules.

In its sample, this clonotype was seen many times. The target antigen is unknown. Naive CD8 T cells were sorted, and the gate applied was CD8+CD4-CCR7+CD45RA+. TCRdb re-called the PCR reads with MiXCR, one entry per CDR3 protein. The profile shows 400,000 to 600,000 distinct CDR3 sequences, roughly a fifth of them singletons. This CDR3 contains 13 residues. V was trimmed by 4 bases and J by 3 bases, leaving 13 bases between them. The germline CDR1 and CDR2 sequences are SQVTM and ANQGSEA. V is TRBV29-1 and J is TRBJ2-7; D is perhaps TRBD1 or TRBD2 (5 bases each). This TCR came from a human donor in good health. Some libraries in this study had Jurkat cell RNA spiked in. The specimen was naive CD8+ T cells from blood, with Jurkat cell RNA spiked in. Subset denoted: FACS-sorted CD8+CD4-CCR7+CD45RA+ naive T cells. The CDR3, as DNA: TGCAGCGTTGTGGTCGGGGCCTTCTACGAGCAGTACTTC. Amino acid sequence: CSVVVGAFYEQYF.